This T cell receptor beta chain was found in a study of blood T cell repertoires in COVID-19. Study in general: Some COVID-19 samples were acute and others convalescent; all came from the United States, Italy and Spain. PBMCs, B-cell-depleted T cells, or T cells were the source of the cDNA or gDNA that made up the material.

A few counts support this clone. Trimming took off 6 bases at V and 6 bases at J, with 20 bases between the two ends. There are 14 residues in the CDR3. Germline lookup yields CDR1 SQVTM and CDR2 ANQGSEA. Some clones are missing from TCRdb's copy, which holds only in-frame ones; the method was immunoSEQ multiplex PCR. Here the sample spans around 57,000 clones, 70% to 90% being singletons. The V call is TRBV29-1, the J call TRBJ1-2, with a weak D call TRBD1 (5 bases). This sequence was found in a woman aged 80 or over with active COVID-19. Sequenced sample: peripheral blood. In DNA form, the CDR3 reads TGCAGCGTACAATCGGGGGAGGGGAGCAATGGCTACACCTTC. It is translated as CSVQSGEGSNGYTF.